The source of this TCR beta chain is a study of T-cell memory formation after mild COVID-19. At the level of the study: Across donors, TCR clusters were largely donor specific.

The sample holds a few counts of this clonotype. The antigen is undetermined. J lost 4 bases, V lost 4 bases, and 1 base had no gene match. The germline V gene has CDR1 SGHKS and CDR2 YYEKEE (reference sequence). CDR3 length: 13 residues. One entry per CDR3 protein, called by TCRdb with MiXCR from the 5' RACE reads. The table lists about 270,000 distinct CDR3 sequences, about a sixth of them singletons. Overall study results and limits: Day 15 to 85 contracting clones showed balanced CD4/CD8; later expanders leaned CD4+. The appearance of some responding clones in pre-infection memory suggested that cross-reactive memory joined.

This chain links TRBV5-5 with TRBJ1-3; 8 bases match TRBD1. This TCR was recovered from a man between 18 and 35 years old who had mild COVID-19 (a few samples of this study predate the infection). Cell type and time point are not known. Sequenced sample: PBMCs or a T cell subset sorted from them (not recorded which). CDR3 nucleotides: TGTGCCAGCAGCGGGGACAGGGGAAACACCATATATTTT. It specifies CASSGDRGNTIYF.